The 14 T cell receptor beta chains given below trace back to one sample, sequenced in a study of T cell responses to AZD1222 COVID-19 vaccine. Sequenced by immunoSEQ multiplex PCR; TCRdb stores in-frame clones only, minus some. Among fewer than 130,000 clones listed, 88% were seen once. Source: peripheral blood, taken on day 0 of AZD1222 vaccination. These receptors were collected from an adult in good health.

The chain employs TRBV6-4 and TRBJ1-1, with D uncertain. Looked up from germline, CDR1 is MRHNA and CDR2 is SNTAGT. Trimming removed 3 bases at V and 4 bases at J, with 12 bases between. CDR3 length: 14 residues. CDR3 DNA: TGTGCCAGCAGTGAGATGGTTGGGAGCACTGAAGCTTTCTTT. Residues: CASSEMVGSTEAFF.

This clone was counted between two and nine times. The V and J genes are TRBV10-2 and TRBJ1-1; D not resolved. V was cut by 6 bases and J by 1 base, with 6 bases left in between. The CDR3 has 12 residues. Germline V CDR1 and CDR2: WSHSY, SAAADI. CDR3 DNA: TGCGCCAGCAGGGCGACGAACACTGAAGCTTTCTTT. This translates into CASRATNTEAFF.

The chain uses TRBV27 and TRBJ2-1; D gene uncertain. Germline CDR1 is MNHEY and CDR2 is SMNVEV (reference sequence). This CDR3 spans 14 amino acids. V was trimmed by 5 bases and J by 5 bases, leaving 13 bases between them. This chain's CDR3 is CASSLDTADNEQFF. The CDR3 nucleotides read TGTGCCAGCAGTCTCGACACGGCTGACAATGAGCAGTTCTTC.

V gene TRBV7-2 combines with J gene TRBJ1-2; D call uncertain. In germline, CDR1 is SGHTA, CDR2 FQGNSA. Trimming left V 1 base short and J 4 bases short, with 10 bases between. The CDR3 extends over 14 amino acids. The chain's CDR3 is CASSLGNPFYGYTF. The CDR3 DNA reads as TGTGCCAGCAGCTTAGGTAATCCCTTCTATGGCTACACCTTC.

This chain uses TRBV14 with TRBJ1-1; D may be TRBD1 (5 bases). Germline CDR1 SGHDN, CDR2 FVKESK. Trimming took 0 bases from V and 4 from J, leaving 18 bases between them. This CDR3 contains 17 residues. The CDR3 region is CASSQDLGAGFSTEAFF. As DNA, the CDR3 is TGTGCCAGCAGCCAAGATCTTGGGGCAGGGTTTAGCACTGAAGCTTTCTTT. The variable domain in full, completed from reference TRBV14 and TRBJ1-1, reads EAGVTQFPSHSVIEKGQTVTLRCDPISGHDNLYWYRRVMGKEIKFLLHFVKESKQDESGMPNNRFLAERTGGTYSTLKVQPAELEDSGVYFCASSQDLGAGFSTEAFFGQGTRLTVV.

V is TRBV5-1 and J is TRBJ1-1, with D perhaps TRBD1 (5 bases). The germline V gene encodes CDR1 SGHRS and CDR2 YFSETQ. V lost 7 bases and J lost 0, with 13 bases in between. This CDR3 has 14 residues. CDR3 amino acids: CASQRGEMNTEAFF. In DNA, the CDR3 is TGCGCCAGCCAGCGGGGGGAGATGAACACTGAAGCTTTCTTT.

V usage is TRBV6-5 and J usage is TRBJ1-3; D remains ambiguous. This CDR3 is 13 amino acids long. The germline CDR1 and CDR2 sequences are MNHEY and SVGAGI. Trimming removed 6 bases from V and 0 bases from J, with 6 bases in between. CDR3 in amino acids: CASRLSSGNTIYF. For the CDR3, the DNA is TGTGCCAGCAGGTTGAGCTCTGGAAACACCATATATTTT.

This chain links TRBV5-1 with TRBJ1-6; D is undetermined. This CDR3 contains 14 residues. The V end was cut by 3 bases, the J end by 8 bases, with 12 bases between. Germline loops: CDR1 SGHRS, CDR2 YFSETQ. The chain's CDR3 is CASSYWTADSPLHF. As DNA, the CDR3 is TGCGCCAGCAGCTATTGGACGGCTGATTCACCCCTCCACTTT.

This chain joins TRBV3-1 (or the pseudogene TRBV3-2) and TRBJ2-3; tentative D call: TRBD1 (6 bases). The CDR3 length is 17 residues. Per germline, CDR1 LGHDT and CDR2 YNNKEL (reference sequence). Trimming shortened V by 0 bases and J by 2 bases, and 15 bases separated the two germline ends. Here the CDR3 DNA reads TGTGCCAGCAGCCAAGATTTTATGCAGGGACACACAGATACGCAGTATTTT. Its translation is CASSQDFMQGHTDTQYF.

This chain joins TRBV5-5 and TRBJ2-7; 7 bases map to TRBD1. CDR3 size: 13 residues. V was pared by 4 bases and J by 2 bases, with 3 bases of the junction left unmatched. Per germline, CDR1 SGHKS and CDR2 YYEKEE (reference sequence). The CDR3 protein is CASSVQGAYEQYF. As DNA, the CDR3 is TGTGCCAGCAGCGTTCAGGGGGCCTACGAGCAGTACTTC.

The chain links TRBV9 to TRBJ1-5; D is unresolved. The CDR3 consists of 12 residues. V was clipped by 3 bases and J by 9 bases, with 10 bases between them. The germline gives CDR1 SGDLS, CDR2 YYNGEE. CDR3 bases: TGTGCCAGCAGCGGAACGAGTGGGCCCCAGCATTTT. Its protein product is CASSGTSGPQHF.

The chain links TRBV19 to TRBJ2-2; D possibly uses TRBD1 or TRBD2 (5 bases each). Looked up from germline, CDR1 is LNHDA and CDR2 is SQIVND (reference sequence). Trimming left V 1 base short and J 10 bases short, with 7 bases between. This CDR3 has 12 amino acids. The CDR3 protein is CASSIGGAELFF. CDR3 coding DNA: TGTGCCAGTAGTATAGGAGGGGCGGAGCTGTTTTTT.

V is TRBV4-1 and J is TRBJ1-2, with D maybe TRBD1 (6 bases). Trimming shortened V by 0 bases and J by 9 bases, and 17 bases separated the two germline ends. The germline V gene encodes CDR1 MGHRA and CDR2 YSYEKL. This CDR3 is 15 amino acids long. The CDR3: CASSQDSLPGESYTF. CDR3 nucleotide sequence: TGCGCCAGCAGCCAAGATTCGCTACCAGGGGAGAGCTACACCTTC.

This clone was seen just once. The genes are TRBV9 and TRBJ1-5; no clear D gene. The CDR3 sequence is 13 residues long. Deletions cut 3 bases from V and 6 bases from J, with 10 bases between. The germline V gene encodes CDR1 SGDLS and CDR2 YYNGEE. The CDR3 reads CASSEGLTQPQHF. The CDR3 DNA sequence: TGTGCCAGCAGCGAAGGGTTAACTCAGCCCCAGCATTTT.